The sequence of this T cell receptor (beta chain) was determined in a study of cytomegalovirus exposure and HLA in healthy donors. Study results and limitations: The study listed roughly 160 cytomegalovirus-associated TCR beta chains. It was reported that the classifier diagnosed cytomegalovirus status with high specificity and sensitivity in both the original and validation cohorts. There were a few CMV-associated chains whose specificity for CMV antigens was confirmed in vitro.

Produced via immunoSEQ multiplex PCR; TCRdb's table is partial and in-frame only. The table lists about 160,000 clones, about 88% of them singletons, with around 2.1% in the top ten. On this clone itself: What it binds is unknown.

CDR1 is GTSNPN, CDR2 SVGIG, per germline (reference sequence). The CDR3 extends over 12 amino acids. V was trimmed by 3 bases and J by 0 bases, leaving 5 bases between them. The V gene is TRBV30, the J gene TRBJ1-1, with a weak D call TRBD1 (5 bases). The sample comprised PBMCs. The receptor's source is a young woman in good health and CMV-seronegative. The CDR3 DNA reads as TGTGCCTGGAGACAGGTGAACACTGAAGCTTTCTTT. Translation: CAWRQVNTEAFF.